This TCR beta chain comes out of a study of blood T cell repertoires in COVID-19. Profiling relied on immunoSEQ multiplex PCR, and the TCRdb table lists in-frame clones only, not all of them. The sample carries some 300,000 clones, around 89% recorded once. This TCR was recovered from a woman between 40 and 50 years old who had recovered from COVID-19. The sequencing sample was made of PBMCs or T cells enriched from blood (not recorded which).

The CDR3 nucleotides read TGTGCCAGCAGCCTCCGGACAGGGCCAATAGATACGCAGTATTTT. It yields the protein CASSLRTGPIDTQYF. The chain combines TRBV5-4 with TRBJ2-3, with TRBD1 identical over 8 bases. In germline, CDR1 is SGHNT, CDR2 YYREEE (reference sequence). J gave up 5 bases and V 4 bases, and 9 bases lay outside the gene matches. CDR3 size: 15 residues.